The next 7 T cell receptor beta chains were all read from a single sample in a study of cytomegalovirus exposure and HLA in healthy donors. Clones were read by immunoSEQ multiplex PCR, and TCRdb kept only the in-frame ones, dropping some. The top ten clones hold approximately 1.5% of a sample with 150,000 to 200,000 clones, about 87% of them seen once. Sequencing used PBMCs. The receptors were gathered from a woman aged 25 to 39 in good health and CMV-seronegative.

This clone occurred once. This chain uses TRBV6-1 with TRBJ1-6; 7 bases match TRBD1. This CDR3 is built from 15 residues. Germline assignment: CDR1 MNHNS and CDR2 SASEGT. With V trimmed by 4 bases and J by 6 bases, 6 bases remained unmatched. The CDR3 DNA reads as TGTGCCAGCAGTGGGACGGGACAGTCTAATTCACCCCTCCACTTT. Its protein is CASSGTGQSNSPLHF.

The gene calls are TRBV19 and TRBJ2-5; no clear D gene. The CDR3 sequence is 11 residues long. V was shortened by 6 bases and J by 4 bases, with 6 bases between the two germline ends. CDR1 is LNHDA and CDR2 is SQIVND in the germline V gene (reference sequence). DNA of the CDR3: TGTGCCAGTAGACTCGGAGAGACCCAGTACTTC. Protein: CASRLGETQYF.

This rearrangement joins TRBV2 to TRBJ2-3; 9 bases line up with TRBD1. This CDR3 comprises 19 residues. Germline CDR1 is SNHLY and CDR2 is FYNNEI. Trimming took 5 bases from V and 2 from J; bases not matched to a gene: 17. The CDR3 loop is CASSFSPLETGGLTDTQYF. CDR3 in DNA: TGTGCCAGCAGTTTCTCCCCTCTAGAGACAGGGGGTCTCACAGATACGCAGTATTTT. Using reference TRBV2 and TRBJ2-3 for the parts outside the CDR3, the full variable domain is EPEVTQTPSHQVTQMGQEVILRCVPISNHLYFYWYRQILGQKVEFLVSFYNNEISEKSEIFDDQFSVERPDGSNFTLKIRSTKLEDSAMYFCASSFSPLETGGLTDTQYFGPGTRLTVL.

The CDR3, as DNA: TGTGCCAGCAGCTTAGCAATTGGGGCACACGAGCAGTACTTC. It is translated as CASSLAIGAHEQYF. The rearrangement joins TRBV7-6 to TRBJ2-7, with a possible D match to TRBD1 (5 bases). The CDR3 spans 14 residues. The germline gives CDR1 SGHVS, CDR2 FNYEAQ. V gave up 0 bases and J gave up 5 bases, with 11 bases separating them. Together with reference TRBV7-6 and TRBJ2-7, the CDR3 gives the full variable domain: GAGVSQSPRYKVTKRGQDVALRCDPISGHVSLYWYRQALGQGPEFLTYFNYEAQQDKSGLPNDRFSAERPEGSISTLTIQRTEQRDSAMYRCASSLAIGAHEQYFGPGTRLTVT.

The chain links TRBV4-1 to TRBJ1-2; no definite D call. The CDR3 sequence is 13 residues long. Germline CDR1 and CDR2: MGHRA and YSYEKL. The V gene lost 0 bases and the J gene lost 3 bases, with 5 bases spanning the gap. CDR3 sequence reads: CASSQDMYYGYTF. The CDR3 DNA reads as TGCGCCAGCAGCCAAGATATGTACTATGGCTACACCTTC.

The J gene is TRBJ2-7, the V gene TRBV2; unclear D gene. This CDR3 has 13 residues. From germline, CDR1 is SNHLY and CDR2 FYNNEI. Trimming pared 5 bases from V and 1 base from J, leaving 9 bases between. The CDR3 reads CASSSERSYEQYF. DNA for the CDR3: TGTGCCAGCAGTTCGGAGAGATCCTACGAGCAGTACTTC. Using reference TRBV2 and TRBJ2-7 for the parts outside the CDR3, the full variable domain is EPEVTQTPSHQVTQMGQEVILRCVPISNHLYFYWYRQILGQKVEFLVSFYNNEISEKSEIFDDQFSVERPDGSNFTLKIRSTKLEDSAMYFCASSSERSYEQYFGPGTRLTVT.

V gene TRBV10-3 combines with J gene TRBJ1-5; possibly TRBD1 for D (5 bases). The germline CDR1 and CDR2 sequences are ENHRY and SYGVKD. V gave up 9 bases and J gave up 0 bases, with 12 bases separating them. The CDR3 has 14 amino acids. CDR3 in amino acids: CAILQDNSNQPQHF. The CDR3 coding sequence is TGTGCCATTTTACAGGATAATAGCAATCAGCCCCAGCATTTT.